This T cell receptor beta chain was profiled in a study of blood T cell repertoires in COVID-19. Turning to the study itself: COVID-19 samples collected from the United States, Italy and Spain covered acute and convalescent phases. T cells, B-cell-depleted T cells, or PBMCs provided the cDNA or gDNA that served as material.

Study processing details: Researchers report that nucleated cell counts were estimated from reference gene primer amplification. Assay: immunoSEQ multiplex PCR; the TCRdb copy retains only in-frame clones and omits some. V, J and clone size reflect that table, while D and trimming were determined from the DNA. The sample lists tens of thousands of clones; more than 80% were seen once. Trimming at V came to 4 bases and at J to 7 bases, leaving 9 bases not matched to a gene. Germline V gene sequence: CDR1 SGHNT, CDR2 YYREEE (reference sequence). CDR3 size: 15 residues. The sequenced sample consisted of peripheral blood. This TCR came from a man aged 30-40 years with acute or convalescent COVID-19. The J gene is TRBJ1-4, the V gene TRBV5-4; 8 bases line up with TRBD1. This CDR3 reads CASSPTTGVGEKLFF. CDR3 sequence (DNA): TGTGCCAGCAGCCCGACGACAGGGGTGGGTGAAAAACTGTTTTTT.